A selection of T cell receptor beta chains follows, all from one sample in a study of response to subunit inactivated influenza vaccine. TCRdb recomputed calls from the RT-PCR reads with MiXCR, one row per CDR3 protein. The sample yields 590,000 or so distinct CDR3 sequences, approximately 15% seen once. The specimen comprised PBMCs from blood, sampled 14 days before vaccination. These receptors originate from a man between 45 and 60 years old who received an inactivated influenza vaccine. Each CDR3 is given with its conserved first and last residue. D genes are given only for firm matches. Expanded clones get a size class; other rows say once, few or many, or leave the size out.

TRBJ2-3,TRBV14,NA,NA,TGTGCCAGCAGCCAGAGGCCAGGGCGTAGCACAGATACGCAGTATTTT,CASSQRPGRSTDTQYF
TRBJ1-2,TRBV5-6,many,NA,TGTGCCAGCAGCTTGATCAGCCCCAACTATGGCTACACCTTC,CASSLISPNYGYTF
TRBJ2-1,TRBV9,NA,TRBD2,TGTGCCAGCAGCATAACTAGCGGGGTCTACAATGAGCAGTTCTTC,CASSITSGVYNEQFF
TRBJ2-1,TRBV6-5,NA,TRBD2,TGTGCCAGCAGTTACAGACTAGCGGGAGAGACCTACAATGAGCAGTTCTTC,CASSYRLAGETYNEQFF
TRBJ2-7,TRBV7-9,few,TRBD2,TGTGCCAGCAGCCCAAGGACTAGCGGGAGTTCCGAGCAGTACTTC,CASSPRTSGSSEQYF
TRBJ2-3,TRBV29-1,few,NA,TGCAGCGCCCGGGACTCGCTTCGGGCCGATACGCAGTATTTT,CSARDSLRADTQYF
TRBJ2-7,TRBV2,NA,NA,TGTGCCAGCAGTGCCCACGGGGGCTACGAGCAGTACTTC,CASSAHGGYEQYF
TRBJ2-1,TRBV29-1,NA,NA,TGCAGTGGTGGGACATTGCGGTACAATGAGCAGTTCTTC,CSGGTLRYNEQFF
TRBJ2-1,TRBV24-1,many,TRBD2,TGTGCCACCAGTGCCCGCCTAGCGGGGGACAATGAGCAGTTCTTC,CATSARLAGDNEQFF
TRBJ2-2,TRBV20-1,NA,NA,TGCAGTGCTCGTCAGGGGAGGATAACCGGGGAGCTGTTTTTT,CSARQGRITGELFF
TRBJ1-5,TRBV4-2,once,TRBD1,TGTGCCAGCAGCCAAGAATCGACAGGGAACCAGCCCCAGCATTTT,CASSQESTGNQPQHF
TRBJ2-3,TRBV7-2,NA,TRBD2,TGTGCCAGCAGCTCCCCGGGACTAGCTACAGATACGCAGTATTTT,CASSSPGLATDTQYF
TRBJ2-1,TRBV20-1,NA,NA,TGCAGTGCCGGGGGACGGCAGCTCTACAATGAGCAGTTCTTC,CSAGGRQLYNEQFF
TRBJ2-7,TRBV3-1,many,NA,TGTGCCAGCAGCCAACATAGCGGAACCTACGAGCAGTACTTC,CASSQHSGTYEQYF
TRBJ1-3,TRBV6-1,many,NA,TGTGCCAGCAGTGAAACGGGCAGGGCTGGAAACACCATATATTTT,CASSETGRAGNTIYF
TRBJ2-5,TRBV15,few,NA,TGTGCCACCAGCAGAGCAGCCGGCGAGACCCAGTACTTC,CATSRAAGETQYF
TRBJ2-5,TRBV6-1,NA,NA,TGTGCCAGCAGCCTATATTTAGGGGATGAGACCCAGTACTTC,CASSLYLGDETQYF
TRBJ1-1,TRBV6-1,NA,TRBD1,TGTGCCACCTCGGACAGGGCGAAGAACACTGAAGCTTTCTTT,CATSDRAKNTEAFF
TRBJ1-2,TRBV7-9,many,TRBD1,TGTGCCAGCAGCTTGGGTCAGGGGGACTATGGCTACACCTTC,CASSLGQGDYGYTF
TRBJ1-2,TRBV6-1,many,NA,TGTGCCAGCAGACCGGGCAGATATAACTATGGCTACACCTTC,CASRPGRYNYGYTF
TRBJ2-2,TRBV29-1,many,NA,TGCAGCGTTGAGTCAGACACCGGGGAGCTGTTTTTT,CSVESDTGELFF
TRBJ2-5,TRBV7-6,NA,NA,TGTGCCAGCAGCTTAAGGACCTCTGGGCGGGGGCTTGGGGGGGAGACCCAGTACTTC,CASSLRTSGRGLGGETQYF
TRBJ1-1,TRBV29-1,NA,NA,TGCAGCGTTAGCCGGGACCAGAACACTGAAGCTTTCTTT,CSVSRDQNTEAFF
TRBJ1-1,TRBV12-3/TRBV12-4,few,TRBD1,TGTGCCAGCAGTCCCATGACAGGGGTTAGGACTGAAGCTTTCTTT,CASSPMTGVRTEAFF
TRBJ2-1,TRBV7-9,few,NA,TGTGCCAGCAGCTTAGCGGGGGGGCGGGCGCGGAATGAGCAGTTCTTC,CASSLAGGRARNEQFF
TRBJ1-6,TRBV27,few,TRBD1,TGTGCCAGCAGTTTAGAGGGGGCTGGACCCCTCCACTTT,CASSLEGAGPLHF
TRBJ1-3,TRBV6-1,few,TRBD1,TGTGCCAGCAGACGGACAGGGGTTGGAAACACCATATATTTT,CASRRTGVGNTIYF
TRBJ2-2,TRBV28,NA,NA,TGTGCCAGCAGTGGGAGTCGGGTCACCGGGGAGCTGTTTTTT,CASSGSRVTGELFF
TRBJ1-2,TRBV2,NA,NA,TGTGCCAGCGACAGTGTAGAAGGCTACACCTTC,CASDSVEGYTF